This T cell receptor (beta chain) was documented in a study of cytomegalovirus exposure and HLA in healthy donors. V gave up 3 bases and J gave up 4 bases, with 10 bases separating them. The CDR3 consists of 14 residues. Germline V gene lookup returns CDR1 MNHEY and CDR2 SMNVEV (reference sequence). PCR was performed using 60 Vbeta and 13 Jbeta primers. TCRdb's copy holds only in-frame clones and misses some; the assay was immunoSEQ multiplex PCR. The sample has about 48,000 clones. The clonotype was recovered from a male donor in good health and CMV-seropositive. The rearrangement links TRBV27 to TRBJ1-5; no definite D call. Sequencing used PBMCs. CDR3 DNA sequence: TGTGCCAGCAGTTTCGGCGGACTGAATCAGCCCCAGCATTTT. Its protein product is CASSFGGLNQPQHF.